This TCR beta chain emerged from a study of blood T cell repertoires in COVID-19. Trimming shortened V by 7 bases and J by 7 bases, and 11 bases separated the two germline ends. From germline, CDR1 is WNHNN and CDR2 SYGVQD (reference sequence). The CDR3 sequence is 12 residues long. The method was immunoSEQ multiplex PCR; TCRdb's version includes in-frame clones alone and lacks a portion of them. This table has 50,000 to 70,000 clones, about 78% appearing once. The sequencing sample was made of peripheral blood. The sequence was collected from a man aged 45-60 years with active or convalescent COVID-19. The chain employs TRBV10-1 and TRBJ1-5; D gene uncertain. In nucleotides, the CDR3 is TGCGCCAGCATAGCGGACTACCAGCCCCAGCATTTT. Translated, it gives CASIADYQPQHF.